This is a list of T cell receptor beta chains from one sample in a study of cytomegalovirus exposure and HLA in healthy donors. Only in-frame clones appear in the TCRdb table, and some are missing; sequencing was by immunoSEQ multiplex PCR. Seen here are around 130,000 clones, under 85% observed once, and the top ten hold 5.5% to 7.5%. Sequencing was carried out using PBMCs. Every receptor here comes from a woman between 45 and 60 years old in good health and CMV-seropositive. The CDR3 runs from the conserved cysteine through the conserved F or W. The D gene is left open where the match is weak. Size values are once, few and many counts, or a class for expanded clones, and some rows have none.

NA | TRBJ1-4 | NA | 13 | TRBV19 | CASSIYPGEKLFF | TGTGCCAGTAGTATATATCCAGGCGAAAAACTGTTTTTT
NA | TRBJ2-2 | TRBD2 | 14 | TRBV6-4 | CASSVLITSAELFF | TGTGCCAGCAGTGTCCTTATCACTAGCGCGGAGCTGTTTTTT
NA | TRBJ2-3 | TRBD2 | 15 | TRBV5-6 | CASSIRTSGPDTQYF | TGTGCCAGCAGCATTCGGACTAGCGGACCAGATACGCAGTATTTT
NA | TRBJ2-7 | TRBD1 | 13 | TRBV5-1 | CASNPDRANEQYF | TGCGCCAGCAACCCGGACAGGGCAAACGAGCAGTACTTC
once | TRBJ2-2 | NA | 14 | TRBV7-8 | CASSPRINGGELFF | TGTGCCAGCAGCCCGCGTATTAATGGCGGGGAGCTGTTTTTT
NA | TRBJ2-7 | NA | 13 | TRBV29-1 | CSVGQGLSYEQYF | TGCAGCGTTGGGCAGGGACTCTCCTACGAGCAGTACTTC
NA | TRBJ2-7 | TRBD2 | 16 | TRBV5-1 | CASSPTSGGASYEQYF | TGCGCCAGCAGCCCTACTAGCGGGGGGGCCTCCTACGAGCAGTACTTC
few | TRBJ1-5 | NA | 14 | TRBV5-6 | CASSPRSGGGAQHF | TGTGCCAGCAGCCCCCGGTCCGGCGGGGGAGCCCAGCATTTT
few | TRBJ2-1 | TRBD2 | 13 | TRBV19 | CASSVAGGDEQFF | TGTGCCAGTAGTGTAGCGGGGGGCGATGAGCAGTTCTTC
NA | TRBJ1-4 | TRBD1 | 14 | TRBV5-4 | CASSKQGNGEKLFF | TGTGCCAGCAGCAAACAGGGGAATGGTGAAAAACTGTTTTTT
few | TRBJ1-4 | TRBD1 | 12 | TRBV6-1 | CASRGTDPKLFF | TGTGCCAGCAGAGGGACAGACCCGAAACTGTTTTTT
NA | TRBJ1-1 | TRBD1 | 13 | TRBV29-1 | CSVGGGACTEAFF | TGCAGCGTTGGAGGGGGCGCCTGCACTGAAGCTTTCTTT
NA | TRBJ2-6 | NA | 18 | TRBV19 | CASSIPWGDRTGANVLTF | TGTGCCAGTAGTATACCCTGGGGTGACAGAACTGGGGCCAACGTCCTGACTTTC
few | TRBJ1-4 | NA | 14 | TRBV7-8 | CASSLGATNEKLFF | TGTGCCAGCAGCTTAGGAGCAACTAATGAAAAACTGTTTTTT
NA | TRBJ1-2 | NA | 14 | TRBV9 | CASTEGQDDCGYTF | TGTGCCAGCACGGAGGGCCAGGACGACTGTGGCTACACCTTC
NA | TRBJ2-1 | NA | 12 | TRBV19 | CASSGSRNEQFF | TGTGCCAGTAGTGGCTCCCGAAACGAGCAGTTCTTC
NA | TRBJ1-1 | NA | 13 | TRBV9 | CASSGGGNTEAFF | TGTGCCAGCAGCGGAGGGGGGAACACTGAAGCTTTCTTT
NA | TRBJ2-5 | NA | 13 | TRBV18 | CASSPPLQETQYF | TGTGCCAGCTCACCCCCCCTCCAAGAGACCCAGTACTTC
once | TRBJ2-7 | NA | 13 | TRBV7-9 | CASRLNRGYEQYF | TGTGCCAGCAGGTTAAACCGGGGGTACGAGCAGTACTTC
NA | TRBJ2-6 | NA | 16 | TRBV25-1 | CATGGPPRSGANVLTF | TGTGCCACCGGAGGACCCCCGAGGTCTGGGGCCAACGTCCTGACTTTC
NA | TRBJ2-2 | NA | 14 | TRBV7-9 | CASSPDRPGGELFF | TGTGCCAGCAGCCCCGACAGACCGGGCGGGGAGCTGTTTTTT
NA | TRBJ2-1 | NA | 14 | TRBV5-1 | CASSRTALGNEQFF | TGCGCCAGCAGCCGGACTGCCCTCGGCAATGAGCAGTTCTTC
once | TRBJ1-5 | NA | 11 | TRBV7-2 | CASSGGGPQHF | TGTGCCAGCAGCGGGGGGGGGCCCCAGCATTTT
NA | TRBJ2-7 | TRBD1 | 16 | TRBV5-1 | CASSSRGTGPPYEQYF | TGCGCCAGCAGCTCCCGGGGGACAGGGCCACCCTACGAGCAGTACTTC
NA | TRBJ2-5 | NA | 14 | TRBV6-6 | CASSYLGEGGTQYF | TGTGCCAGCAGTTACCTTGGGGAAGGGGGGACCCAGTACTTC
NA | TRBJ2-1 | TRBD2 | 18 | TRBV4-2 | CASSQDGLAGGPYNEQFF | TGTGCCAGCAGCCAAGACGGACTAGCGGGGGGGCCCTACAATGAGCAGTTCTTC
NA | TRBJ1-5 | NA | 14 | TRBV7-2 | CASSRAAGNQPQHF | TGTGCCAGCAGCCGTGCCGCAGGGAATCAGCCCCAGCATTTT
few | TRBJ1-5 | NA | 11 | TRBV7-4 | CASQGNQPQHF | TGTGCCTCCCAGGGGAATCAGCCCCAGCATTTT
NA | TRBJ2-5 | NA | 14 | TRBV10-3 | CAISEAGPQETQYF | TGTGCCATCAGTGAGGCGGGACCTCAAGAGACCCAGTACTTC
few | TRBJ1-5 | NA | 14 | TRBV6-1 | CASTIPGVLGPQHF | TGTGCCAGCACTATTCCAGGGGTTCTCGGGCCCCAGCATTTT
NA | TRBJ1-1 | NA | 13 | TRBV5-4 | CASKGGANTEAFF | TGTGCCAGCAAGGGAGGTGCAAACACTGAAGCTTTCTTT
NA | TRBJ1-6 | TRBD1 | 14 | TRBV2 | CASSRGQGPSPLHF | TGTGCCAGCAGTAGAGGACAGGGGCCGTCACCCCTCCACTTT
NA | TRBJ1-1 | NA | 13 | TRBV5-1 | CASSLQTDAEAFF | TGCGCCAGCAGCTTGCAGACAGATGCAGAAGCTTTCTTT
NA | TRBJ2-2 | TRBD2 | 17 | TRBV11-2 | CASSLGYQRGGLGELFF | TGTGCCAGCAGCTTAGGCTACCAGCGGGGGGGGCTGGGGGAGCTGTTTTTT
NA | TRBJ1-5 | NA | 17 | TRBV15 | CATSRDFSGYSNQPQHF | TGTGCCACCAGCAGAGATTTTTCAGGCTATAGCAATCAGCCCCAGCATTTT
NA | TRBJ2-1 | NA | 15 | TRBV19 | CASSTSAGTVNEQFF | TGTGCCAGTAGTACCTCCGCGGGGACAGTCAATGAGCAGTTCTTC
NA | TRBJ1-2 | NA | 14 | TRBV19 | CASSPPSRAYGYTF | TGTGCCAGTAGTCCCCCATCCAGGGCCTATGGCTACACCTTC
NA | TRBJ1-2 | TRBD1 | 16 | TRBV4-1 | CASSQTGTGVDYGYTF | TGCGCCAGCAGCCAAACCGGGACAGGGGTAGACTATGGCTACACCTTC
NA | TRBJ2-3 | TRBD2 | 19 | TRBV4-1 | CASSQGGTSGLTSTDTQYF | TGCGCCAGCAGCCAAGGGGGGACTAGCGGCCTCACTAGCACAGATACGCAGTATTTT
NA | TRBJ2-1 | NA | 14 | TRBV19 | CASSWGLSYNEQFF | TGTGCCAGCTCGTGGGGCTTGTCCTACAATGAGCAGTTCTTC
NA | TRBJ1-1 | NA | 12 | TRBV28 | CASRSSGQRAFF | TGTGCCAGCAGATCGAGTGGGCAACGGGCTTTCTTT
NA | TRBJ2-5 | NA | 13 | TRBV6-5 | CASSYDFQETQYF | TGTGCCAGCAGTTACGACTTCCAAGAGACCCAGTACTTC
NA | TRBJ2-7 | NA | 12 | TRBV7-8 | CASSFTRDEQYF | TGTGCCAGCAGCTTTACTAGAGACGAGCAGTACTTC
NA | TRBJ2-7 | TRBD1 | 13 | TRBV7-6 | CASSRTGVDEQYF | TGTGCCAGCAGCAGGACAGGGGTGGACGAGCAGTACTTC
NA | TRBJ1-1 | TRBD1 | 12 | TRBV10-3 | CASTQGDTEAFF | TGTGCCTCAACCCAGGGGGACACTGAAGCTTTCTTT
NA | TRBJ2-7 | TRBD1 | 14 | TRBV5-1 | CASRPGQGGYEQYF | TGCGCCAGCAGACCCGGACAGGGGGGATACGAGCAGTACTTC
NA | TRBJ2-3 | NA | 12 | TRBV2 | CASRPSTDTQYF | TGTGCCAGCCGTCCTAGCACAGATACGCAGTATTTT
NA | TRBJ2-1 | TRBD1 | 14 | TRBV9 | CASSVAAGGVEQFF | TGTGCCAGCAGCGTAGCCGCAGGGGGCGTTGAGCAGTTCTTC
NA | TRBJ1-4 | NA | 15 | TRBV6-1 | CASRTAFATNEKLFF | TGTGCCAGCAGGACAGCCTTTGCAACTAATGAAAAACTGTTTTTT
NA | TRBJ2-5 | NA | 14 | TRBV7-9 | CASSLHGGQETQYF | TGTGCCAGCAGCTTACACGGAGGCCAAGAGACCCAGTACTTC
NA | TRBJ2-5 | NA | 14 | TRBV2 | CASSPQGLGETQYF | TGTGCCAGCAGCCCACAGGGCCTCGGAGAGACCCAGTACTTC
NA | TRBJ2-5 | TRBD2 | 14 | TRBV6-5 | CASSPTSGVETQYF | TGTGCCAGCAGTCCGACTAGCGGGGTAGAGACCCAGTACTTC
many | TRBJ1-1 | NA | 15 | TRBV4-1 | CASSQPRRGNTEAFF | TGCGCCAGCAGCCAACCTCGGCGGGGGAACACTGAAGCTTTCTTT
once | TRBJ1-6 | NA | 14 | TRBV27 | CSSSLGGLSSPLHF | TGTTCCAGCAGTTTGGGGGGGTTGAGTTCACCCCTCCACTTT